The 18 T cell receptor beta chains given below trace back to one sample, sequenced in a study of spatial heterogeneity in lung cancer. Overall study findings and caveats: Intratumoral expanded alpha and beta TCR counts were found to track tumor mutation counts.

TCRdb re-called the 5' RACE reads with MiXCR, one entry per CDR3 protein. In the table there are fewer than 15,000 distinct CDR3 sequences, roughly 2.9% of which are singletons. Noted time point: sample taken at primary tumor resection. For these receptors, no antigen is known. The sequences come from lung tumor tissue, collected at surgery. The receptor set was obtained from a male donor with early-stage non-small cell lung cancer.

This clonotype was seen ten or more times. The CDR3 protein is CASSPSDRVNEKLFF. DNA for the CDR3: TGTGCCAGCAGCCCCTCGGACAGGGTTAATGAAAAACTGTTTTTT. This sequence joins TRBV7-9 and TRBJ1-4, with 8 bases lining up with TRBD1. This CDR3 contains 15 residues. V shed 5 bases and J 4 bases; nucleotides not matched to a gene: 6. Germline loops: CDR1 SEHNR, CDR2 FQNEAQ (reference sequence).

With regard to this clonotype: This may stem from a read error, because a much larger clone lies one nucleotide away. The chain combines TRBV12-3 or TRBV12-4 with TRBJ1-5, with TRBD1 matching 11 bases. The CDR3 has 14 amino acids. Here the CDR3 reads CASSGTGGNQPQNF. The CDR3 nucleotides are TGTGCCAGCAGTGGGACAGGGGGAAATCAGCCCCAGAATTTT.

This clonotype was recorded at least ten times. V gene TRBV14 combines with J gene TRBJ2-7; 7 bases fit TRBD1. The CDR3 extends over 14 amino acids. V trimming: 2 bases; J trimming: 6 bases; junction bases outside the gene matches: 7. Germline assignment: CDR1 SGHDN and CDR2 FVKESK. CDR3 DNA sequence: TGTGCCAGCAGCCAATATACAGGGGCAGGCGAGCAGTACTTC. Encoded protein: CASSQYTGAGEQYF.

This clonotype appeared many times. The chain uses TRBV24-1 and TRBJ1-5; no clear D. V gave up 3 bases and J gave up 5 bases, with 4 bases separating them. Germline loops: CDR1 KGHDR, CDR2 SFDVKD. This CDR3 is 12 amino acids long. The CDR3 here is CATSDADQPQHF. DNA of the CDR3: TGTGCCACCAGTGATGCGGATCAGCCCCAGCATTTT.

This clonotype occurred many times. The CDR3 nucleotides read TGTGCCAGCAGGCCTGGGAACCTCTTCCGGGGGGACACTGAAGCTTTCTTT. Translating it yields CASRPGNLFRGDTEAFF. The V and J genes are TRBV12-3 or TRBV12-4 and TRBJ1-1, with D possibly TRBD1 on 5 matching bases. Trimming cost V 6 bases and J 3 bases, with 23 bases left between them. This CDR3 comprises 17 residues.

This clonotype occurred many times. The rearrangement uses TRBV5-1 and TRBJ2-1, with 13 nucleotides matching TRBD2. Trimming removed 4 bases from V and 4 bases from J; junction bases left unmatched: 5. Germline V gene sequence: CDR1 SGHRS, CDR2 YFSETQ. This CDR3 comprises 16 residues. As DNA, the CDR3 is TGCGCCAGCAGCGTGGGACTAGCGGGGCGTTACAATGAGCAGTTCTTC. It specifies CASSVGLAGRYNEQFF.

On this clonotype: A much larger clone lies one base from this, so it may be a read error. The V call is TRBV27, the J call TRBJ1-2, with D unclear. The CDR3 runs 13 residues. CDR1 is MNHEY, CDR2 SMNVEV, per germline (reference sequence). CDR3 bases: TGTGCCAGCAGTTTAAACAGCCTCTATGGCGACACCTTC. Protein: CASSLNSLYGDTF.

This clonotype has at least ten counts. The V and J genes are TRBV20-1 and TRBJ1-1; 7 bases agree with TRBD1. Per the germline V gene, CDR1 is DFQATT and CDR2 is SNEGSKA (reference sequence). Trimming took 3 bases from V and 6 from J; bases not matched to a gene: 16. The CDR3 covers 16 residues. The CDR3 DNA sequence: TGCAGTGCTAGTCAAGGGGGCGCGAAATTAGGGGCTGAAGCTTTCTTT. Translating gives CSASQGGAKLGAEAFF.

This clonotype has at least ten counts. CDR3 protein: CASRGYFTRGPLYNEQFF. CDR3 in DNA: TGTGCCAGCAGGGGGTATTTTACCCGGGGGCCCCTCTACAATGAGCAGTTCTTC. The chain recombines TRBV28 with TRBJ2-1; D is tentatively TRBD1 or TRBD2 (6 bases each). The CDR3 covers 18 residues. From germline, CDR1 is MDHEN and CDR2 SYDVKM. The V gene lost 6 bases and the J gene lost 3 bases, with 24 bases spanning the gap.

This clonotype was picked up many times. V and J are TRBV4-3 and TRBJ1-4, with 10 bases identical to TRBD1. The CDR3 length is 17 residues. CDR1 is LGHNA and CDR2 is YSLEER in the germline V gene. Unmatched junction bases numbered 8, after V lost 0 bases and J lost 7 bases. The CDR3 coding sequence is TGCGCCAGCAGCCAAGATCTCGCGGGACAGGGGTTTGAAAAACTGTTTTTT. This gives the protein CASSQDLAGQGFEKLFF.

This clonotype occurred many times. The chain couples TRBV9 to TRBJ2-1; D may be TRBD1 or TRBD2 (5 bases each). This CDR3 is built from 15 residues. Per the germline V gene, CDR1 is SGDLS and CDR2 is YYNGEE. The germline V and J ends were trimmed by 4 bases and 3 bases, with 14 bases remaining between them. The CDR3 sequence: CASSPREKGYNEQFF. For the CDR3, the DNA is TGTGCCAGCAGCCCCAGGGAGAAGGGCTACAATGAGCAGTTCTTC.

This clonotype was seen at least ten times. The gene calls are TRBV6-5 and TRBJ2-3; 10 positions match TRBD1. The junction had 10 bases not matched to a gene; V was cut back by 8 bases and J by 2 bases. The CDR3 covers 16 residues. Germline V gives CDR1 MNHEY, CDR2 SVGAGI. The CDR3 spells CASLRRGQGNTDTQYF. The CDR3 nucleotides are TGTGCCAGCCTCCGCCGGGGACAGGGGAACACAGATACGCAGTATTTT.

At least ten counts were recorded for this clonotype. A much larger clone lies a single base off, so this may be a read error. This chain connects TRBV5-1 to TRBJ2-4, with D perhaps TRBD1 or TRBD2 (5 bases each). The CDR3 spans 16 residues. Germline CDR1 reads SGHRS; CDR2 reads YFSETQ. CDR3 sequence (DNA): TGCGCCAGCAGCCTTCTGGGACCGTTAGCCAAAAACATGCAGTACTTC. It yields the protein CASSLLGPLAKNMQYF. Drawing the rest from reference TRBV5-1 and TRBJ2-4, the complete variable domain is KAGVTQTPRYLIKTRGQQVTLSCSPISGHRSVSWYQQTPGQGLQFLFEYFSETQRNKGNFPGRFSGRQFSNSRSEMNVSTLELGDSALYLCASSLLGPLAKNMQYFGAGTRLSVL.

Notes on this clonotype: A much more abundant neighbour one base away suggests this may be a read error. The V and J genes are TRBV6-1 and TRBJ1-6; the D is unclear. The CDR3 contains 15 residues. CDR1 and CDR2 (germline): MNHNS, SASEGT. CDR3 protein: CASSELTGRNSPLNF. Written as DNA, the CDR3 is TGTGCCAGCAGTGAGCTAACCGGGAGGAATTCACCCCTCAACTTT.

This clonotype counts as medium-sized (0.01 to 0.1%). The V call is TRBV12-3 or TRBV12-4, the J call TRBJ1-1; D may be TRBD1 (6 bases). The V gene lost 9 bases and the J gene lost 0 bases, with 17 bases spanning the gap. The CDR3 loop spans 15 amino acids. The CDR3 spells CASSRGGLMNTEAFF. Written as DNA, the CDR3 is TGTGCCAGTTCTCGAGGGGGGCTGATGAACACTGAAGCTTTCTTT.

This clonotype has a count of ten or more. The chain employs TRBV3-1 and TRBJ2-2; the match to TRBD2 covers 9 bases. The J segment lost 9 bases and the V segment lost 4 bases, leaving 9 bases of the junction unmatched. The CDR3 has 15 amino acids. Germline loops: CDR1 LGHDT, CDR2 YNNKEL (reference sequence). The CDR3 DNA follows: TGTGCCAGCAGCCTTAGCGGGGGAGGACACCGGGAGCTGTTTTTT. Translated: CASSLSGGGHRELFF.

This clonotype was detected many times. The gene calls are TRBV27 and TRBJ2-1; TRBD1 matches 10 bases. The CDR3 contains 16 residues. Germline V lookup: CDR1 MNHEY, CDR2 SMNVEV (reference sequence). J gave up 7 bases and V 1 base, and 7 bases lay outside the gene matches. The CDR3 spells CASSLYSGQGWNEQFF. The DNA for the CDR3 is TGTGCCAGCAGTTTATACTCGGGACAGGGGTGGAATGAGCAGTTCTTC.

V gene TRBV10-1 combines with J gene TRBJ1-1; D not resolved. This CDR3 has 10 amino acids. Trimming removed 3 bases from V and 11 bases from J, with 7 bases in between. CDR1 and CDR2 (germline): WNHNN, SYGVQD (reference sequence). The CDR3 nucleotides read TGCGCCAGCAGTGAAGTAAGGGCTTTCTTT. This translates into CASSEVRAFF.